This TCR beta chain is from a study of blood T cell repertoires in COVID-19. Study in general: From the United States, Italy and Spain came samples of acute and convalescent COVID-19.

Under the authors' procedure: Amplification from reference gene primers served as the basis for estimated nucleated cell counts. TCRdb's table, derived via immunoSEQ multiplex PCR, lists solely in-frame clones and lacks some. V, J and clone size are those of that table, while D and trimming were read from the DNA. The sample holds roughly 150,000 clones, roughly 84% seen once. V dropped 4 bases and J dropped 1 base, with 11 bases sitting between them. Germline V CDR1 and CDR2: LGHNA, YSLEER. The CDR3 covers 14 residues. The material sequenced was peripheral blood. The TCR comes from a woman aged 50 to 65 in a cohort sampled during active or convalescent COVID-19. The chain uses TRBV4-3 and TRBJ2-7; D may be TRBD2 (5 bases). The CDR3, as DNA: TGCGCCAGCAGCCCCCGGAGCGGTTCCTACGAGCAGTACTTC. It yields the protein CASSPRSGSYEQYF.